This TCR beta chain was documented in a study of cytomegalovirus exposure and HLA in healthy donors. Study-level points and caveats: Cytomegalovirus status was reportedly diagnosed by the classifier with high specificity and sensitivity. A missense DCLRE1C variant was associated with V- and J-gene trimming of TCR beta chains in a later analysis, and an independent cohort replicated the association. Later analysis suggested most CMV-associated TCR beta chains were HLA-restricted.

The CDR3 covers 16 residues. CDR1 and CDR2 (germline): MNHEY, SVGAGI. The V and J ends lost 0 bases and 3 bases, in that order; junction bases with no gene match: 5. The PCR contained 60 Vbeta and 13 Jbeta primers. Sequenced by immunoSEQ multiplex PCR; TCRdb stores in-frame clones only, minus some. The sample lists hundreds of thousands of clones; approximately 80% were seen once. Concerning this clone: Its target is unknown.

Sequenced: PBMCs. The V and J genes are TRBV6-5 and TRBJ2-1; 7 bases match TRBD2. The receptor comes from a boy aged 2 to 10 in good health and CMV-seronegative. The CDR3 DNA sequence: TGTGCCAGCAGTTACTCGGGGCTAGCGGTCTACAATGAGCAGTTCTTC. Its translation: CASSYSGLAVYNEQFF.